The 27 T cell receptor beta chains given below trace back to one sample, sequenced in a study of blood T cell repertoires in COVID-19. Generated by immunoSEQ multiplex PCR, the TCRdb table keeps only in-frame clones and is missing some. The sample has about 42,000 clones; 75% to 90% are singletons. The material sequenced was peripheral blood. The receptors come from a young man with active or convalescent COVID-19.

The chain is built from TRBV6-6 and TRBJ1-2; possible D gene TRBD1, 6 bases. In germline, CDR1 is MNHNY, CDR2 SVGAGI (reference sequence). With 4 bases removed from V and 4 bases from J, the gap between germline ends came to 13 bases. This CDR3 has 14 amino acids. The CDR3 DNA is TGTGCCAGCAGTTCCGTTCAGGGGAGCTATGGCTACACCTTC. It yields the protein CASSSVQGSYGYTF.

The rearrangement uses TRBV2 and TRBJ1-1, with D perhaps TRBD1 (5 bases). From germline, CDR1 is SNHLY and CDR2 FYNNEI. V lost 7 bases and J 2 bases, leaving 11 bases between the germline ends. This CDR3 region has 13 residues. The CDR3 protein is CASNEGHNTEAFF. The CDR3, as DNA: TGTGCCAGCAATGAGGGGCATAACACTGAAGCTTTCTTT. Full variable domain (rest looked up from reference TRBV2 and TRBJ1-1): EPEVTQTPSHQVTQMGQEVILRCVPISNHLYFYWYRQILGQKVEFLVSFYNNEISEKSEIFDDQFSVERPDGSNFTLKIRSTKLEDSAMYFCASNEGHNTEAFFGQGTRLTVV.

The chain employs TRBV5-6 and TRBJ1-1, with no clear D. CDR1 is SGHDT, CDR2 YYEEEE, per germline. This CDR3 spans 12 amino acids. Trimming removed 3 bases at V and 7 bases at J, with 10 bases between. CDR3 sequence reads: CASSSTRGEAFF. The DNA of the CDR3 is TGTGCCAGCAGCTCGACCCGGGGTGAAGCTTTCTTT.

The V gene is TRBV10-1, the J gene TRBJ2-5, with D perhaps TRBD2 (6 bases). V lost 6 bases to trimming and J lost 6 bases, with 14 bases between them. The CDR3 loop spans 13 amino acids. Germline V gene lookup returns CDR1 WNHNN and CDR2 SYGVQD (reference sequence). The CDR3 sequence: CASRVQGGKTQYF. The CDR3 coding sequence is TGCGCCAGCAGAGTGCAGGGCGGGAAGACCCAGTACTTC.

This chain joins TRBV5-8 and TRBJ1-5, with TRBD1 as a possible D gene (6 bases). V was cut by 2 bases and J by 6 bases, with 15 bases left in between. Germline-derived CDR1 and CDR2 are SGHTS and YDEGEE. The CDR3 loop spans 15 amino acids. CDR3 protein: CASSFIDRNSQPQHF. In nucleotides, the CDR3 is TGTGCCAGCAGCTTCATCGACAGGAATTCTCAGCCCCAGCATTTT.

The CDR3 DNA sequence: TGTGCCACCCAAAATCCAGGGAGGGCTGAAAAACTGTTTTTT. Translating it yields CATQNPGRAEKLFF. The J gene is TRBJ1-4, the V gene TRBV14; possibly TRBD1 for D (5 bases). CDR1 SGHDN and CDR2 FVKESK come from the germline V gene. The CDR3 runs 14 residues. Deletions cut 10 bases from V and 7 bases from J, with 19 bases between.

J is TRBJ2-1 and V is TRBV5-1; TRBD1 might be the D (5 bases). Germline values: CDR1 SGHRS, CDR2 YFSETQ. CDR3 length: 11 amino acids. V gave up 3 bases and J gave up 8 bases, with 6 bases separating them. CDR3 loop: CASSSGYEQFF. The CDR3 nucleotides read TGCGCCAGCAGCTCAGGGTATGAGCAGTTCTTC.

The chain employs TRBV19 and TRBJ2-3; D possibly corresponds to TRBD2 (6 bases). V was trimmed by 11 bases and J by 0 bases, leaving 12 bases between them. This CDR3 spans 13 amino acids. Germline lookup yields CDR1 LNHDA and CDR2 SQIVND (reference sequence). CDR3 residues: CASAGTSTDTQYF. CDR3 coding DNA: TGTGCCTCGGCCGGGACTAGCACAGATACGCAGTATTTT.

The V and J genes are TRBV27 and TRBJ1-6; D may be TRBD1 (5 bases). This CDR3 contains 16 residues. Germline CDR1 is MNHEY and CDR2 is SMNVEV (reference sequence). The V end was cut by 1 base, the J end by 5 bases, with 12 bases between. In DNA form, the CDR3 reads TGTGCCAGCAGTTTATGGGCAGGGCTTAATAATTCACCCCTCCACTTT. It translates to CASSLWAGLNNSPLHF.

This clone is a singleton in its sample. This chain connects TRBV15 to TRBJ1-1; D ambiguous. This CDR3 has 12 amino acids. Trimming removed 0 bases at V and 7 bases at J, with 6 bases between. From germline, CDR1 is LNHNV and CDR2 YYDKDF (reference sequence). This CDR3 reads CATSRDGVEAFF. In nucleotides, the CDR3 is TGTGCCACCAGCAGAGACGGGGTTGAAGCTTTCTTT.

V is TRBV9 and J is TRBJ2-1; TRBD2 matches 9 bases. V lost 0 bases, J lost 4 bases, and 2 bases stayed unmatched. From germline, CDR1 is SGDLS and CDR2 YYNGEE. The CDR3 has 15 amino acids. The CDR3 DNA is TGTGCCAGCAGCGTAGTAGCGGGAGAATACAATGAGCAGTTCTTC. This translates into CASSVVAGEYNEQFF.

In DNA, the CDR3 is TGTGCCAGCAGCTTAGATCACCTTAGCAGCGGGGGTCTTTCCTACAATGAGCAGTTCTTC. This sequence encodes CASSLDHLSSGGLSYNEQFF. This chain uses TRBV11-2 with TRBJ2-1; TRBD2 agrees at 8 bases. The germline V gene encodes CDR1 SGHAT and CDR2 FQNNGV. V gave up 0 bases and J gave up 1 base; unmatched junction bases: 14. This CDR3 has 20 amino acids.

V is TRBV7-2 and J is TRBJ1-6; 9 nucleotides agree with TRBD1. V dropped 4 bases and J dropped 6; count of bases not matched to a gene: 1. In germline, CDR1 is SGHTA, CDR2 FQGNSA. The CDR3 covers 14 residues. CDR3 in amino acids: CASSSGQGNSPLHF. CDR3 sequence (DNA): TGTGCCAGCAGCTCGGGACAGGGTAATTCACCCCTCCACTTT.

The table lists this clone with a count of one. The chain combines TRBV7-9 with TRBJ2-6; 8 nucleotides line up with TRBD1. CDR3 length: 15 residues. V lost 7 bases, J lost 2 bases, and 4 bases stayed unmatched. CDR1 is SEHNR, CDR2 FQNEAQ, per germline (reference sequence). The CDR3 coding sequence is TGTGCCAGCATCAAACAGGGGGCTGGGGCCAACGTCCTGACTTTC. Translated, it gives CASIKQGAGANVLTF.

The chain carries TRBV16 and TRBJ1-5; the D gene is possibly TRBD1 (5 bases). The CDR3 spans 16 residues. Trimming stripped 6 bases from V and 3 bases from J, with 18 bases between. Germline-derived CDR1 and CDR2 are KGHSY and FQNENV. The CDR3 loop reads CASRLQDALNNQPQHF. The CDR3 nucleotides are TGTGCCAGCAGACTACAGGACGCTCTGAACAATCAGCCCCAGCATTTT.

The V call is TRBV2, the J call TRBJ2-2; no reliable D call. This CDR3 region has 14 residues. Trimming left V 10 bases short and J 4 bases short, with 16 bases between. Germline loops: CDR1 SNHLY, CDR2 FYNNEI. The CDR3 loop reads CAIQGEVPTGELFF. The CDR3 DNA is TGTGCCATCCAAGGAGAAGTACCCACCGGGGAGCTGTTTTTT. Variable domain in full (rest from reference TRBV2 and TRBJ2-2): EPEVTQTPSHQVTQMGQEVILRCVPISNHLYFYWYRQILGQKVEFLVSFYNNEISEKSEIFDDQFSVERPDGSNFTLKIRSTKLEDSAMYFCAIQGEVPTGELFFGEGSRLTVL.

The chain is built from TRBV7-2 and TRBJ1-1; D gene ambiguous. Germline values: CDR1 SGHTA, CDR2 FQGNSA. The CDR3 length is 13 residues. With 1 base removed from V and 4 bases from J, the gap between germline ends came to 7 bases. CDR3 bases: TGTGCCAGCAGCTTAGGGCAGATCACTGAAGCTTTCTTT. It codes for CASSLGQITEAFF.

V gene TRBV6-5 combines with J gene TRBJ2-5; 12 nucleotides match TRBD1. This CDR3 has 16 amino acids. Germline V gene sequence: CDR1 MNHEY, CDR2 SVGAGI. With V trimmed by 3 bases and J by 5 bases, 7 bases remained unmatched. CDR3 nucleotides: TGTGCCAGCAGTTATACCGGGACAGGGGGCCCTGAGACCCAGTACTTC. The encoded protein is CASSYTGTGGPETQYF.

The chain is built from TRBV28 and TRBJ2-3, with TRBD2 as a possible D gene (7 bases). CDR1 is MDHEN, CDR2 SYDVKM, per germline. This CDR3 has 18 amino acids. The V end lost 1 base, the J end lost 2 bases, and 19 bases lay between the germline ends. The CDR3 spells CASSLSYLGGDTTDTQYF. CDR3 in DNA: TGTGCCAGCAGTTTATCCTACCTGGGAGGGGACACCACAGATACGCAGTATTTT.

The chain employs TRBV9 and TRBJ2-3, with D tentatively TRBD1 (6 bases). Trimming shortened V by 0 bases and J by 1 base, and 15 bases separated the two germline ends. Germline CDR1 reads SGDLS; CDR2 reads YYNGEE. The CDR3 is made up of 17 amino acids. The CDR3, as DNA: TGTGCCAGCAGCGTAGGAGTGATGGGGGCTCGCACAGATACGCAGTATTTT. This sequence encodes CASSVGVMGARTDTQYF.

CDR3 nucleotides: TGTGCCAGTAGTATGGGGACAGGCCGCTATGGCTACACCTTC. Translation gives CASSMGTGRYGYTF. The chain recombines TRBV19 with TRBJ1-2, with TRBD1 matching 8 bases. CDR1 and CDR2 (germline): LNHDA, SQIVND (reference sequence). The CDR3 runs to 14 residues. J gave up 4 bases and V 3 bases, and 4 bases lay outside the gene matches.

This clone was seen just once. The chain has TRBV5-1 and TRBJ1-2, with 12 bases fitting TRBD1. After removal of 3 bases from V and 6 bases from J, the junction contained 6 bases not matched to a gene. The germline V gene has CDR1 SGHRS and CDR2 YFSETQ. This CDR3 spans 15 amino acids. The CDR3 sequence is CASSSGTGGGDGYTF. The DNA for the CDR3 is TGCGCCAGCAGCTCCGGGACAGGGGGCGGGGATGGCTACACCTTC. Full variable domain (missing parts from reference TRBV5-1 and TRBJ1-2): KAGVTQTPRYLIKTRGQQVTLSCSPISGHRSVSWYQQTPGQGLQFLFEYFSETQRNKGNFPGRFSGRQFSNSRSEMNVSTLELGDSALYLCASSSGTGGGDGYTFGSGTRLTVV.

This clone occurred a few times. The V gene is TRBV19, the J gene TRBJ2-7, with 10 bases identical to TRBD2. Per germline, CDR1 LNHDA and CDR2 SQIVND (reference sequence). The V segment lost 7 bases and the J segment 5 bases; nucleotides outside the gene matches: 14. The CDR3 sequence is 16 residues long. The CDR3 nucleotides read TGTGCCAGTAACCCGGGGGGGAGCGGGAGGGCCCACGAGCAGTACGTC. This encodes CASNPGGSGRAHEQYV.

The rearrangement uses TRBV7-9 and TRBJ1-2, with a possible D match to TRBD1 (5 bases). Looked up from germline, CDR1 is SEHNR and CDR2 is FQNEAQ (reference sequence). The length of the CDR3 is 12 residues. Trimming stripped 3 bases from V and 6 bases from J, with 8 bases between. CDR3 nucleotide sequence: TGTGCCAGCAGCTTGACAGCCGATGGCTACACCTTC. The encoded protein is CASSLTADGYTF.

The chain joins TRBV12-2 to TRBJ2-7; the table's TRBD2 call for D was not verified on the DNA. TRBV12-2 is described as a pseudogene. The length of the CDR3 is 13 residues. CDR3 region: CASRILRGRGQYV. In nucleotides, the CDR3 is TGTGCAAGTCGCATCCTCCGGGGTAGAGGGCAGTACGTC.

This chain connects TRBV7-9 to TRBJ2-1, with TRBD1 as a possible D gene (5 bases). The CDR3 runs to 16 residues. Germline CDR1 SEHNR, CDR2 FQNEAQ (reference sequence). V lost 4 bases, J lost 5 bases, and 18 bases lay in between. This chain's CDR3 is CASSSRVGPENNEQFF. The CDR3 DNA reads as TGTGCCAGCAGCTCCAGGGTTGGGCCGGAGAACAATGAGCAGTTCTTC.

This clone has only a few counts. This CDR3 reads CASSPRQGSNYGYTF. DNA for the CDR3: TGTGCCAGCAGCCCTCGACAGGGGAGTAACTATGGCTACACCTTC. The rearrangement uses TRBV9 and TRBJ1-2; TRBD1 matches 8 bases. The germline gives CDR1 SGDLS, CDR2 YYNGEE. This CDR3 has 15 residues. Trimming took 4 bases from V and 1 from J; bases not matched to a gene: 6.